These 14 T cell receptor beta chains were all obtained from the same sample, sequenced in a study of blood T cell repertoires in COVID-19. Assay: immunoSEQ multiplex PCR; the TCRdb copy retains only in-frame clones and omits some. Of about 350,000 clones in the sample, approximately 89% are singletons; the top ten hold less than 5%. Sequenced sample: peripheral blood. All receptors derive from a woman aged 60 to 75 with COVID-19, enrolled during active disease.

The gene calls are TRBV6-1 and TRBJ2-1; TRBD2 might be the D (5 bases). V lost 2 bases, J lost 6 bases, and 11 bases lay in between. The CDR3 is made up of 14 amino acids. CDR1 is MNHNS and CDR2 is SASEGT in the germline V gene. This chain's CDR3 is CASSEQEGSNEQFF. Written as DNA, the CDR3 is TGTGCCAGCAGTGAACAAGAGGGTAGCAATGAGCAGTTCTTC.

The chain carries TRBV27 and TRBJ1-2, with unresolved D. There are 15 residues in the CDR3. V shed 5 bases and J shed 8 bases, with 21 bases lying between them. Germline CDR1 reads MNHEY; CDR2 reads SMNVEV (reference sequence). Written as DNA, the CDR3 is TGTGCCAGCAGTCCAGCAGGCAGTCTGACGGGGGGCTACACCTTC. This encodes CASSPAGSLTGGYTF.

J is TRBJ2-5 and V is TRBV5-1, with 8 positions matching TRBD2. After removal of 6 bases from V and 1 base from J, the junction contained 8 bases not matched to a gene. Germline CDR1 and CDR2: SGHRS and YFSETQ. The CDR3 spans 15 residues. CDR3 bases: TGCGCCAGCACCCCTTTAGCGGGGATCCAAGAGACCCAGTACTTC. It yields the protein CASTPLAGIQETQYF. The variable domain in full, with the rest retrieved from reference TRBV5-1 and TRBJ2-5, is KAGVTQTPRYLIKTRGQQVTLSCSPISGHRSVSWYQQTPGQGLQFLFEYFSETQRNKGNFPGRFSGRQFSNSRSEMNVSTLELGDSALYLCASTPLAGIQETQYFGPGTRLLVL.

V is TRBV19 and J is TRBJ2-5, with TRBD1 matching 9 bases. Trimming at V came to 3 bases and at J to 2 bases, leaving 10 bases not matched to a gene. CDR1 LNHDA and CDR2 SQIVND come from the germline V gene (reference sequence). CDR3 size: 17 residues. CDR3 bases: TGTGCCAGTAGTATTGAATCCGGGACAGGGAAGCAAGAGACCCAGTACTTC. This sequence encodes CASSIESGTGKQETQYF.

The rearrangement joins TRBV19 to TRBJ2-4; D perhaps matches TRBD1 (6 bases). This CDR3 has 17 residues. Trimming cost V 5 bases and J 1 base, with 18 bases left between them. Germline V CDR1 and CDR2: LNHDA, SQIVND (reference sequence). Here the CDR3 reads CASSPWTQGKAKNIQYF. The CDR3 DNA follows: TGTGCCAGTAGTCCTTGGACACAGGGAAAGGCCAAAAACATTCAGTACTTC.

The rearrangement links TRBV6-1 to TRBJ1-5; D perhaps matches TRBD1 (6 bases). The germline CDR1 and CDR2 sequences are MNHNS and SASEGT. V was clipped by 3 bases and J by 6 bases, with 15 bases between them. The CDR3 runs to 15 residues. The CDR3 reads CASSDSRGARQPQHF. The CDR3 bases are TGTGCCAGCAGTGATTCCCGGGGGGCCCGTCAGCCCCAGCATTTT.

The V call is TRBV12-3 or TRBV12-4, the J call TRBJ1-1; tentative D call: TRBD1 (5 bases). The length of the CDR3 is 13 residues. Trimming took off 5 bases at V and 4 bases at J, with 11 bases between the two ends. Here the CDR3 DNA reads TGTGCCAGCAGTGGTTGGGGGGGCACTGAAGCTTTCTTT. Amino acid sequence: CASSGWGGTEAFF.

CDR3 sequence: CASSLAQVLGETQYF. CDR3 coding DNA: TGTGCCAGCAGCTTAGCTCAAGTACTTGGAGAGACCCAGTACTTC. This rearrangement joins TRBV5-6 to TRBJ2-5; D gene unclear. The V and J ends lost 2 bases and 4 bases respectively, with 15 bases between them. From germline, CDR1 is SGHDT and CDR2 YYEEEE. The CDR3 sequence is 15 residues long.

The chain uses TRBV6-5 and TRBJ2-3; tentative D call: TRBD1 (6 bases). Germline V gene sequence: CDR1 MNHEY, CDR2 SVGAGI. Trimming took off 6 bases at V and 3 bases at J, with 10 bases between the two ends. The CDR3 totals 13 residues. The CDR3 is CASRDDRTDTQYF. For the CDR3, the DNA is TGTGCCAGCAGAGACGACAGGACAGATACGCAGTATTTT.

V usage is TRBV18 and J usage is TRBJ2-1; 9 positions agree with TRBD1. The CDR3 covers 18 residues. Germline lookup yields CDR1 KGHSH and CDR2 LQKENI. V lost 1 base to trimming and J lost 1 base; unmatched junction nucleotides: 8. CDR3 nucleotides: TGTGCCAGCTCACCACGGCTGGACAGGGGAAGGTCCTACAATGAGCAGTTCTTC. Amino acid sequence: CASSPRLDRGRSYNEQFF.

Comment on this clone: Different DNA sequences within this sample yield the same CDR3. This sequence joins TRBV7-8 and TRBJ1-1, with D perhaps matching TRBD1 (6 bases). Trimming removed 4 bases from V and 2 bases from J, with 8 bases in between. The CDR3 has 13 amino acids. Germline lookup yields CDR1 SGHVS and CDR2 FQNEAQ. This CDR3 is CASSSGTNTEAFF. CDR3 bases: TGTGCCAGCAGCTCCGGGACAAACACTGAAGCTTTCTTT.

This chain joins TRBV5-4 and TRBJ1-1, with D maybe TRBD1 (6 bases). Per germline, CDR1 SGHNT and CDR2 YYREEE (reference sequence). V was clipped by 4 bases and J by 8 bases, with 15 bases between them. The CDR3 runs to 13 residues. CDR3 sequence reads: CASSRPLRGEAFF. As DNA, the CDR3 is TGTGCCAGCAGCCGGCCCCTTAGGGGGGAAGCTTTCTTT.

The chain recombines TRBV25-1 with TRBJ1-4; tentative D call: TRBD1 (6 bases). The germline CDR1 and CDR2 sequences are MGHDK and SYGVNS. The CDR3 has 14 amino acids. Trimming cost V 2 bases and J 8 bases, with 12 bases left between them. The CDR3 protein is CASSEPQGREKLFF. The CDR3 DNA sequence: TGTGCCAGCAGTGAACCCCAGGGGCGAGAAAAACTGTTTTTT.

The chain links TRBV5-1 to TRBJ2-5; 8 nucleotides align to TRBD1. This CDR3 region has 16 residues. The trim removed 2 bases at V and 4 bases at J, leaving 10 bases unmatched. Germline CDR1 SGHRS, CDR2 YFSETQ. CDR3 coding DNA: TGCGCCAGCAGCTTCACAGGGGGAGTCGGCCCAGAGACCCAGTACTTC. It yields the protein CASSFTGGVGPETQYF.